A single sample is the source of the 27 T cell receptor beta chains below, sequenced in a study of blood T cell repertoires in COVID-19. Clones were read by immunoSEQ multiplex PCR, and TCRdb kept only the in-frame ones, dropping some. This sample has some 180,000 clones; roughly 78% occur once, and the top ten carry around 2.8%. The sequencing sample was made of peripheral blood. These receptors were obtained from an elderly woman with active or convalescent COVID-19.

The V call is TRBV5-1, the J call TRBJ1-6; the match to TRBD1 covers 10 bases. Losses at the gene ends were 2 bases for V and 3 bases for J; bases not matched to a gene: 11. The CDR3 has 19 residues. CDR1 is SGHRS, CDR2 YFSETQ, per germline. CDR3 in amino acids: CASSLGQGDLSFYNSPLHF. CDR3 bases: TGCGCCAGCAGCTTAGGACAGGGGGATTTATCCTTCTATAATTCACCCCTCCACTTT.

This clone was detected only a few times. The chain has TRBV24-1 and TRBJ1-1; a possible D gene is TRBD1 (5 bases). Deletions cut 5 bases from V and 8 bases from J, with 17 bases between. CDR1 KGHDR and CDR2 SFDVKD come from the germline V gene. The CDR3 has 14 amino acids. In DNA, the CDR3 is TGTGCCACCAGTGGGACGGAGCCCGGGGGGGAAGCTTTCTTT. It codes for CATSGTEPGGEAFF.

The chain joins TRBV27 to TRBJ2-3; 13 bases are shared with TRBD2. The length of the CDR3 is 18 residues. Germline V gene data show CDR1 as MNHEY and CDR2 as SMNVEV (reference sequence). V lost 5 bases and J lost 7; bases outside the gene matches: 15. The CDR3 DNA reads TGTGCCAGCAGTCCTATGACTAGCGGGGGGCCCTCGATGTATACGCAGTATTTT. Translating gives CASSPMTSGGPSMYTQYF.

The rearrangement uses TRBV14 and TRBJ1-1, with D possibly being TRBD1 (5 bases). This CDR3 has 13 amino acids. Germline V lookup: CDR1 SGHDN, CDR2 FVKESK. Trimming took 4 bases from V and 1 from J, leaving 7 bases between them. The CDR3 spells CASSRQQNTEAFF. CDR3 DNA: TGTGCCAGCAGCCGACAGCAGAACACTGAAGCTTTCTTT. Supplemented by reference TRBV14 and TRBJ1-1, the full variable domain reads EAGVTQFPSHSVIEKGQTVTLRCDPISGHDNLYWYRRVMGKEIKFLLHFVKESKQDESGMPNNRFLAERTGGTYSTLKVQPAELEDSGVYFCASSRQQNTEAFFGQGTRLTVV.

The rearrangement links TRBV6-5 to TRBJ2-7; 8 bases align to TRBD1. CDR3 length equals 14 residues. J was trimmed by 4 bases and V by 2 bases; bases with no gene match: 4. The germline CDR1 and CDR2 sequences are MNHEY and SVGAGI. DNA for the CDR3: TGTGCCAGCAGTTACGGAGGACAGGGTTACGAGCAGTACTTC. This sequence encodes CASSYGGQGYEQYF.

The genes are TRBV24-1 and TRBJ1-4, with 9 nucleotides matching TRBD1. The CDR3 runs to 15 residues. Germline V CDR1 and CDR2: KGHDR, SFDVKD. The V gene end was trimmed by 4 bases and the J gene end by 7 bases; junction bases not matched to a gene: 6. CDR3 in amino acids: CATSEPGQGGEKLFF. DNA of the CDR3: TGTGCCACCAGTGAACCGGGACAGGGAGGTGAAAAACTGTTTTTT.

The chain is built from TRBV2 and TRBJ2-3; TRBD1 matches at 7 bases. V trimming: 7 bases; J trimming: 1 base; junction bases outside the gene matches: 14. CDR1 is SNHLY, CDR2 FYNNEI, per germline. The CDR3 extends over 17 amino acids. CDR3 residues: CASKLITWGQRTDTQYF. The CDR3 region has the DNA TGTGCCAGCAAGTTGATTACGTGGGGACAGCGCACAGATACGCAGTATTTT.

The chain has TRBV6-7 and TRBJ2-7, with D unclear. TRBV6-7 is sorted into the ORF group, with uncertain function. Trimming shortened V by 9 bases and J by 5 bases, and 17 bases separated the two germline ends. This CDR3 comprises 13 residues. The CDR3 DNA reads TGTGCCAGTTTCAGCGCTTATCTGGACGAGCAGTACTTC. It specifies CASFSAYLDEQYF.

The rearrangement uses TRBV7-2 and TRBJ2-3; D gene uncertain. V shed 8 bases and J shed 2 bases, with 11 bases lying between them. CDR3 size: 13 residues. Germline V gene sequence: CDR1 SGHTA, CDR2 FQGNSA. The CDR3 is CASAQQYTDTQYF. The DNA for the CDR3 is TGTGCCAGCGCCCAACAGTACACAGATACGCAGTATTTT.

This clone has only a few counts. The V and J genes are TRBV5-5 and TRBJ1-2; 12 bases are a match to TRBD1. This CDR3 is 16 amino acids long. CDR1 and CDR2 from the germline V gene are SGHKS and YYEKEE (reference sequence). With 2 bases clipped from V and 7 bases from J, the junction kept 9 bases outside the gene matches. This CDR3 is CASSFDGTGGVGGYTF. CDR3 nucleotide sequence: TGTGCCAGCAGCTTCGATGGGACAGGGGGCGTAGGTGGCTACACCTTC.

V is TRBV19 and J is TRBJ2-5; 9 nucleotides align to TRBD1. The germline gives CDR1 LNHDA, CDR2 SQIVND (reference sequence). J gave up 1 base and V 6 bases, and 9 bases lay outside the gene matches. There are 16 residues in the CDR3. CDR3 loop: CASSNHRGPVQETQYF. The CDR3 DNA reads as TGTGCCAGTAGCAACCACAGGGGGCCGGTCCAAGAGACCCAGTACTTC.

This rearrangement joins TRBV6-5 to TRBJ1-2, with D hard to call. The CDR3 has 13 amino acids. V dropped 5 bases and J dropped 4 bases, with 11 bases sitting between them. Germline values: CDR1 MNHEY, CDR2 SVGAGI. The CDR3 DNA is TGTGCCAGCAGTACGGGGTATTCCTATGGCTACACCTTC. Translated, it gives CASSTGYSYGYTF.

This rearrangement joins TRBV19 to TRBJ2-5, with 7 bases matching TRBD1. The V gene end was trimmed by 5 bases and the J gene end by 5 bases; junction bases not matched to a gene: 11. CDR1 LNHDA and CDR2 SQIVND come from the germline V gene (reference sequence). The CDR3 runs to 15 residues. This CDR3 reads CASSRQGLPGETQYF. CDR3 in DNA: TGTGCCAGTAGTCGACAGGGCCTACCGGGTGAGACCCAGTACTTC.

V usage is TRBV20-1 and J usage is TRBJ2-3; 10 positions agree with TRBD2. The CDR3 contains 16 residues. The germline CDR1 and CDR2 sequences are DFQATT and SNEGSKA (reference sequence). J gave up 3 bases and V 3 bases, and 9 bases lay outside the gene matches. CDR3 DNA: TGCAGTGCTAGTGCCCGGACTAGCGGAGATACAGATACGCAGTATTTT. This encodes CSASARTSGDTDTQYF.

The gene calls are TRBV3-1 (or the pseudogene TRBV3-2) and TRBJ1-2, with 10 bases that match TRBD1. The CDR3 runs 16 residues. Germline V gene lookup returns CDR1 LGHDT and CDR2 YNNKEL (reference sequence). The V and J ends lost 1 base and 7 bases, in that order; junction bases with no gene match: 9. This CDR3 is CASSQAPVGQGVGYTF. Here the CDR3 DNA reads TGTGCCAGCAGCCAAGCTCCGGTTGGACAGGGGGTTGGCTACACCTTC.

The rearrangement links TRBV7-2 to TRBJ1-3; maybe TRBD1 (5 bases). CDR1 and CDR2 from the germline V gene are SGHTA and FQGNSA. The CDR3 contains 14 residues. The ends were cut back, 5 bases at V and 0 bases at J, with 8 bases in the middle. In nucleotides, the CDR3 is TGTGCCAGCAGCGGGGCCGTCTCTGGAAACACCATATATTTT. Its protein product is CASSGAVSGNTIYF.

The chain couples TRBV9 to TRBJ2-7; D not resolved. Between the trimmed V and J ends, which lost 0 bases and 2 bases, there was a span of 9 bases. Germline V gene data show CDR1 as SGDLS and CDR2 as YYNGEE. The CDR3 has 14 residues. CDR3 in DNA: TGTGCCAGCAGCGTAGGTGGCCTAGCCTACGAGCAGTACTTC. The encoded protein is CASSVGGLAYEQYF.

The CDR3 DNA reads as TGTGCCAGCAGCGCGGGAGGATCTGGAAACACCATATATTTT. This gives the protein CASSAGGSGNTIYF. The chain recombines TRBV7-8 with TRBJ1-3; unclear D gene. The germline V and J ends were trimmed by 5 bases and 1 base, with 9 bases remaining between them. The germline gives CDR1 SGHVS, CDR2 FQNEAQ. CDR3 length: 14 residues.

This chain joins TRBV30 and TRBJ1-6; D call uncertain. This CDR3 comprises 15 residues. Germline assignment: CDR1 GTSNPN and CDR2 SVGIG (reference sequence). V shed 0 bases and J shed 9 bases, with 15 bases lying between them. The CDR3 loop is CAWSVRSGLASPLHF. CDR3 nucleotide sequence: TGTGCCTGGAGTGTCCGGTCGGGGTTGGCTTCACCCCTCCACTTT.

The chain combines TRBV19 with TRBJ2-3, with D possibly TRBD2 on 7 matching bases. The CDR3 spans 16 residues. Germline CDR1 and CDR2: LNHDA and SQIVND (reference sequence). V shed 7 bases and J shed 2 bases, with 19 bases lying between them. The CDR3 sequence is CASTPRAGDTTDTQYF. The CDR3 bases are TGTGCCAGTACACCCCGTGCGGGGGACACCACAGATACGCAGTATTTT. Full variable domain (rest looked up from reference TRBV19 and TRBJ2-3): DGGITQSPKYLFRKEGQNVTLSCEQNLNHDAMYWYRQDPGQGLRLIYYSQIVNDFQKGDIAEGYSVSREKKESFPLTVTSAQKNPTAFYLCASTPRAGDTTDTQYFGPGTRLTVL.

The J gene is TRBJ2-1, the V gene TRBV5-1; the match to TRBD1 covers 8 bases. Germline V CDR1 and CDR2: SGHRS, YFSETQ. V dropped 0 bases and J dropped 7; count of bases not matched to a gene: 6. The length of the CDR3 is 15 residues. This chain's CDR3 is CASSLGGTGNNEQFF. CDR3 nucleotides: TGCGCCAGCAGCTTGGGGGGGACAGGTAATAATGAGCAGTTCTTC.

In this sample, this clone turned up a few times. This same CDR3 is encoded by further DNA sequences in the sample. The rearrangement uses TRBV28 and TRBJ1-5, with 8 bases lining up with TRBD1. The CDR3 extends over 14 amino acids. Germline lookup yields CDR1 MDHEN and CDR2 SYDVKM. V shed 5 bases and J 4 bases; nucleotides not matched to a gene: 4. The CDR3 region has the DNA TGTGCCAGCAGTCCCGGACAGGGTAATCAGCCCCAGCATTTT. Residues: CASSPGQGNQPQHF.

This rearrangement joins TRBV30 to TRBJ2-7; D is possibly TRBD1 (6 bases). The V end lost 2 bases, the J end lost 4 bases, and 12 bases lay between the germline ends. Germline V gene lookup returns CDR1 GTSNPN and CDR2 SVGIG (reference sequence). The CDR3 covers 13 residues. The CDR3 loop is CAWSKGESYEQYF. CDR3 sequence (DNA): TGTGCCTGGAGTAAGGGGGAGAGTTACGAGCAGTACTTC.

The genes are TRBV21-1 and TRBJ1-2; the D call TRBD1 from the table was never checked on the DNA. TRBV21-1 is a pseudogene. The CDR3 consists of 16 residues. The CDR3 DNA sequence: TGTGCCAGCAGGGTGATATGGTCAGGGGTTTTCGATGGCTACACCTTC. Translating it yields CASRVIWSGVFDGYTF.

CDR3 amino acids: CASSQRGTLYNEQFF. The CDR3 DNA reads as TGTGCCAGCAGCCAAAGGGGGACGCTTTACAATGAGCAGTTCTTC. This chain uses TRBV2 with TRBJ2-1; maybe TRBD1 (6 bases). In germline, CDR1 is SNHLY, CDR2 FYNNEI. Trimming shortened V by 6 bases and J by 4 bases, and 16 bases separated the two germline ends. The CDR3 runs to 15 residues.

This rearrangement joins TRBV7-3 to TRBJ2-1; perhaps TRBD1 as D (8 bases). This CDR3 is 15 amino acids long. Germline CDR1 is SGHTA and CDR2 is FQGTGA. The V gene lost 5 bases and the J gene lost 4 bases, with 15 bases spanning the gap. The CDR3 protein is CASSTTGGGYNEQFF. The CDR3 DNA is TGTGCCAGCAGCACAACAGGGGGAGGGTACAATGAGCAGTTCTTC.

The rearrangement links TRBV28 to TRBJ2-7, with TRBD2 as a possible D gene (5 bases). The CDR3 covers 15 residues. The germline gives CDR1 MDHEN, CDR2 SYDVKM. Trimming removed 4 bases from V and 3 bases from J, with 16 bases in between. This CDR3 is CASSSAGGPNYEQYF. CDR3 nucleotide sequence: TGTGCCAGCAGTTCCGCGGGTGGTCCTAACTACGAGCAGTACTTC.